This T cell receptor beta chain is from a study of identical twins. Study-wide findings and caveats: It was cross-sectional statistical analysis, not following the same donors, that the conclusions relied on. Researchers caution that invariant MAIT and iNKT cells could partly confound zero-insertion analyses. Researchers reported weaker excess twin sharing in beta out-of-frame sequences.

CDR1 and CDR2 (germline): SEHNR, FQNEAQ (reference sequence). Trimming cost V 5 bases and J 1 base, with 12 bases left between them. CDR3 length: 14 amino acids. It was template switching that added a universal primer site, and there were unique molecular identifiers on the cDNA. TCRdb recomputed calls from the 5' RACE reads with MiXCR, one row per CDR3 protein. The profile shows 690,000 or so distinct CDR3 sequences, 8.6% of them singletons. This clonotype was observed a handful of times. Its specificity is unknown. The sample was also linked to a second study, of yellow fever vaccine responses in identical twins.

This clonotype was obtained from a woman in her late teens or twenties in good health. Sequencing was performed on PBMCs. The chain links TRBV7-9 to TRBJ2-7; weak D call: TRBD2 (6 bases). In DNA form, the CDR3 reads TGTGCCAGCAGCCCCGATGGGGGGTCCTACGAGCAGTACTTC. Its protein product is CASSPDGGSYEQYF.